The 8 T cell receptor beta chains below were found in one sample sequenced in a study of blood T cell repertoires in COVID-19. Method: immunoSEQ multiplex PCR; TCRdb's copy keeps in-frame clones and lacks some. The sample has 140,000 or so clones, around four fifths seen once. The sequencing input was PBMCs or T cells enriched from blood (not recorded which). The receptors originated from a middle-aged woman who had recovered from COVID-19.

CDR3 nucleotides: TGCGCCAGCAGCTCCGACGGGAGAGCCTACGAGCAGTACTTC. Protein sequence: CASSSDGRAYEQYF. V is TRBV5-1 and J is TRBJ2-7, with TRBD2 as a possible D gene (6 bases). Germline lookup yields CDR1 SGHRS and CDR2 YFSETQ. The V end lost 3 bases, the J end lost 2 bases, and 12 bases lay between the germline ends. CDR3 length: 14 residues.

V usage is TRBV29-1 and J usage is TRBJ2-4; possibly TRBD2 for D (6 bases). Germline CDR1 is SQVTM and CDR2 is ANQGSEA. The CDR3 has 13 residues. V was clipped by 6 bases and J by 4 bases, with 13 bases between them. The CDR3 region has the DNA TGCAGCGTCCATTTGGGGACTAAAAACATTCAGTACTTC. It specifies CSVHLGTKNIQYF.

The rearrangement uses TRBV30 and TRBJ2-7; D uncertain. This CDR3 is 14 amino acids long. Germline V gene sequence: CDR1 GTSNPN, CDR2 SVGIG (reference sequence). V was shortened by 2 bases and J by 4 bases, with 15 bases between the two germline ends. Written as DNA, the CDR3 is TGTGCCTGGAGTCTGGATCGGGTGGGTTACGAGCAGTACTTC. This translates into CAWSLDRVGYEQYF.

The chain couples TRBV15 to TRBJ1-1; no firm D call. Germline V CDR1 and CDR2: LNHNV, YYDKDF (reference sequence). V lost 1 base and J lost 0, with 9 bases in between. The CDR3 contains 15 residues. Here the CDR3 DNA reads TGTGCCACCAGCAGAGTTAGAACCCTGAACACTGAAGCTTTCTTT. This gives the protein CATSRVRTLNTEAFF.

This chain connects TRBV5-1 to TRBJ1-6; 7 bases are shared with TRBD1. J lost 5 bases, V lost 4 bases, and 12 bases had no gene match. CDR3 length: 17 amino acids. The germline V gene encodes CDR1 SGHRS and CDR2 YFSETQ. This CDR3 is CASSSSLGTVDNSPLHF. The CDR3 DNA follows: TGCGCCAGCAGCAGTTCACTCGGGACAGTGGATAATTCACCCCTCCACTTT.

The CDR3, as DNA: TGTGCCAGCAGCTTGGCAGGGGCCGACGAGCAGTACTTC. Translating it yields CASSLAGADEQYF. The genes are TRBV5-4 and TRBJ2-7; maybe TRBD1 (6 bases). CDR1 is SGHNT and CDR2 is YYREEE in the germline V gene (reference sequence). CDR3 length: 13 residues. Trimming cost V 0 bases and J 5 bases, with 9 bases left between them.

The chain is built from TRBV30 and TRBJ1-2, with TRBD1 matching over 8 bases. V trimming: 7 bases; J trimming: 6 bases; junction bases outside the gene matches: 4. The CDR3 is 11 residues long. From germline, CDR1 is GTSNPN and CDR2 SVGIG (reference sequence). CDR3 nucleotides: TGTGCCTTGAGACAGGGGCATGGCTACACCTTC. This encodes CALRQGHGYTF.

The rearrangement uses TRBV11-1 and TRBJ1-5; possible D gene TRBD1, 6 bases. This CDR3 is 15 amino acids long. Looked up from germline, CDR1 is SGHAT and CDR2 is FQDESV (reference sequence). V lost 4 bases, J lost 1 base, and 11 bases lay in between. DNA for the CDR3: TGTGCCAGCAGCTCGGGGGGGGCGAGCAATCAGCCCCAGCATTTT. Translating gives CASSSGGASNQPQHF.